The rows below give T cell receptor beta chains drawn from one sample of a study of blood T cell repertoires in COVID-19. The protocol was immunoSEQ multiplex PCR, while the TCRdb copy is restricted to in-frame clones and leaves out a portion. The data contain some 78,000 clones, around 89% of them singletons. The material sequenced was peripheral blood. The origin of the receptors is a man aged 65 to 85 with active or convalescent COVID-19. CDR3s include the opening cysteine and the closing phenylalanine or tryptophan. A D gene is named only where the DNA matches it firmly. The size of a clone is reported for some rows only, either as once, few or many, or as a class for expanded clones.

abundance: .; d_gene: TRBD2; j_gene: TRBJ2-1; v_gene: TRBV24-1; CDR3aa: CATSDRLGRGGYNEQFF; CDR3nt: TGTGCCACCAGTGACCGCCTAGGGCGGGGGGGATACAATGAGCAGTTCTTC
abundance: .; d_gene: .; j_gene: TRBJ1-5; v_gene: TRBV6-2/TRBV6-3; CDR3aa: CASSYDAGDYYSNQPQHF; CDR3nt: TGTGCCAGCAGTTACGATGCAGGGGACTACTATAGCAATCAGCCCCAGCATTTT
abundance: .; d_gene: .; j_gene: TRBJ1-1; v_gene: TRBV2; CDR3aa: CASGPQGLNTEAFF; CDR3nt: TGTGCCAGCGGTCCTCAGGGTCTCAACACTGAAGCTTTCTTT
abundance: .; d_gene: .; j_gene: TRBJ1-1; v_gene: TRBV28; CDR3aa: CASTRRRGTEAFF; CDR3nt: TGTGCCAGCACTCGTCGGAGGGGCACTGAAGCTTTCTTT
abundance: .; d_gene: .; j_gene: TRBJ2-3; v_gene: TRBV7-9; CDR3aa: CASSPPGVSTDTQYF; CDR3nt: TGTGCCAGCAGCCCACCGGGGGTCAGCACAGATACGCAGTATTTT
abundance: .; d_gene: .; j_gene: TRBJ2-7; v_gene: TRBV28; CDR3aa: CASNNPVGGGPYEQYF; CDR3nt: TGTGCCAGCAACAACCCGGTGGGCGGGGGCCCCTACGAGCAGTACTTC
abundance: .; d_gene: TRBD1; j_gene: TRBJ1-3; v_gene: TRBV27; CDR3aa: CASRPGGRLGSSGNTIYF; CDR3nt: TGTGCCAGCAGGCCAGGGGGAAGGCTTGGGTCCTCTGGAAACACCATATATTTT
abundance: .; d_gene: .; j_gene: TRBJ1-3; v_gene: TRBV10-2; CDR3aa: CASSAGFGNTIYF; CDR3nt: TGCGCCAGCAGTGCGGGGTTCGGAAACACCATATATTTT
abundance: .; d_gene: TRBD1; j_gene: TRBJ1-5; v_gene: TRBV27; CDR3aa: CASSLTGQGNQPQHF; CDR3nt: TGTGCCAGCAGTTTAACAGGACAGGGGAATCAGCCCCAGCATTTT
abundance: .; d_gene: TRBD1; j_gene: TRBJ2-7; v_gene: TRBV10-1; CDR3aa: CASSEYPGQGYYEQYF; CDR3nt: TGCGCCAGCAGTGAGTATCCGGGACAGGGATACTACGAGCAGTACTTC
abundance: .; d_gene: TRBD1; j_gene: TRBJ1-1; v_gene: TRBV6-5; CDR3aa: CASRYRGNTEAFF; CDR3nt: TGTGCCAGCAGGTACAGGGGAAACACTGAAGCTTTCTTT
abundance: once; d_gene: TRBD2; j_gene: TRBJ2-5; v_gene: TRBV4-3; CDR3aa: CASSQGGLAGGQETQYF; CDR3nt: TGCGCCAGCAGCCAAGGTGGACTAGCGGGCGGACAAGAGACCCAGTACTTC
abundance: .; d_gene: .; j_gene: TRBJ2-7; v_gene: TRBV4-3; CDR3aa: CASSQLYRDYEQYF; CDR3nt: TGCGCCAGCAGCCAATTATACCGGGACTACGAGCAGTACTTC
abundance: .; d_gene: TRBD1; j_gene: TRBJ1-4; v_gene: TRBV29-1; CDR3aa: CSVAPGGSTNEKLFF; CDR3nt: TGCAGCGTCGCACCAGGGGGGTCAACTAATGAAAAACTGTTTTTT
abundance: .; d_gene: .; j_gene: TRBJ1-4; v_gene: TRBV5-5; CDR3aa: CASSPGSTNEKLFF; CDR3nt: TGTGCCAGCAGCCCAGGCTCAACTAATGAAAAACTGTTTTTT
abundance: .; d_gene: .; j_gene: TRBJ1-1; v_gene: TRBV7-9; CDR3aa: CASSQRGSNTEAFF; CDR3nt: TGTGCCAGCAGCCAGAGAGGGTCGAACACTGAAGCTTTCTTT
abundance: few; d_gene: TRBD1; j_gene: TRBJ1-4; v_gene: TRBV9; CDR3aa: CASSYRDSHNEKLFF; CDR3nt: TGTGCCAGCAGCTACCGGGACAGCCATAATGAAAAACTGTTTTTT
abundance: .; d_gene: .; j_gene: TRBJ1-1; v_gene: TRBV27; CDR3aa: CASSLSSGSEAFF; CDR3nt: TGTGCCAGCAGTTTATCGAGCGGTTCAGAAGCTTTCTTT
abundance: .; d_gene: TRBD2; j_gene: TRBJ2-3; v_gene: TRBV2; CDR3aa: CASSDPWGLVQYF; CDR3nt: TGTGCCAGCAGTGACCCGTGGGGACTAGTACAGTATTTT
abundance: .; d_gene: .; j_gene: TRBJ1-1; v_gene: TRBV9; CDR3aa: CASSVGQLNTEAFF; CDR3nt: TGTGCCAGCAGCGTAGGACAGCTAAACACTGAAGCTTTCTTT
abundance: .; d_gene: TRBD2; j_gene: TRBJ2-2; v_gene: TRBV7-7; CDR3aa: CASSLGSAGAGELFF; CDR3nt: TGTGCCAGCAGCTTAGGCTCGGCGGGGGCCGGGGAGCTGTTTTTT
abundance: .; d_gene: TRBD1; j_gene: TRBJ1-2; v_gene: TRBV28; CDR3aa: CASRLTGTTGGYTF; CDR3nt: TGTGCCAGCAGACTGACAGGGACAACAGGTGGCTACACCTTC
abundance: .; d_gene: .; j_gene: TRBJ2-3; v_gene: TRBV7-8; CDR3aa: CASRSPDTQYF; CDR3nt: TGTGCCAGCCGTAGTCCGGATACGCAGTATTTT
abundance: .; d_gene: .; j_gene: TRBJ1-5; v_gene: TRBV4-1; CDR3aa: CASSPSGQGRQPQHF; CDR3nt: TGCGCCAGCAGCCCATCCGGGCAGGGGCGTCAGCCCCAGCATTTT
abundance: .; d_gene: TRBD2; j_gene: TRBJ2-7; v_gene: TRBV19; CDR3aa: CASSTSGPYEQYF; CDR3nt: TGTGCCAGCTCGACTAGCGGTCCCTACGAGCAGTACTTC
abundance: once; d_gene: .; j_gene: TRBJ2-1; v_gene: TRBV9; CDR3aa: CASSKTGAGRNEQFF; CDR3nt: TGTGCCAGCAGCAAAACCGGGGCAGGGAGGAATGAGCAGTTCTTC
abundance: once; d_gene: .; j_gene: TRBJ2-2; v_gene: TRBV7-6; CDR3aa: CASSLVSAGELFF; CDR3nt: TGTGCCAGCAGCTTAGTGTCGGCCGGGGAGCTGTTTTTT
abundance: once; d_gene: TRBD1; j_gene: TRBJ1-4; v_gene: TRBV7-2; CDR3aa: CASSLPGTDYLFF; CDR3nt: TGTGCCAGCAGCCTCCCAGGGACAGACTATCTGTTTTTT
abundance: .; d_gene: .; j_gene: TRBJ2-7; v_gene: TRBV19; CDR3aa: CASSSGRERYEQYF; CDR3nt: TGTGCCAGTAGTTCGGGCAGGGAACGCTACGAGCAGTACTTC
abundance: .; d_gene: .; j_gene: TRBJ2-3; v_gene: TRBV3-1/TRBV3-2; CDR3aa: CASSQPEDTQYF; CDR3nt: TGTGCCAGCAGCCAGCCCGAGGATACGCAGTATTTT
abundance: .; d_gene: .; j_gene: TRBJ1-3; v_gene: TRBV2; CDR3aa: CASSEALQGNTIYF; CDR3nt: TGTGCCAGCAGTGAAGCGCTTCAGGGAAACACCATATATTTT
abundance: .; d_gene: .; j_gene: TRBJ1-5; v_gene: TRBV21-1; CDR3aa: CASSKKSRQTLRQPQHF; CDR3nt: TGTGCCAGCAGCAAAAAGTCTAGGCAGACCCTCAGACAGCCCCAGCATTTT
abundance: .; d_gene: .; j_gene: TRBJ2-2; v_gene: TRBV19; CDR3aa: CASSSPGIANTGELFF; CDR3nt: TGTGCCAGTAGTTCTCCAGGTATCGCGAACACCGGGGAGCTGTTTTTT
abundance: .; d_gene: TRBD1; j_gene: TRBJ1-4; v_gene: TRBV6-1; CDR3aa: CASSGYRGLERRADEKLFF; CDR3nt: TGTGCCAGCAGTGGGTACAGGGGGCTGGAAAGGAGGGCTGATGAAAAACTGTTTTTT
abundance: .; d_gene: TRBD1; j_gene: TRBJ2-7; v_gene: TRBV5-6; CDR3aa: CASSRDRVYEQYF; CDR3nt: TGTGCCAGCAGCAGGGACAGGGTCTACGAGCAGTACTTC
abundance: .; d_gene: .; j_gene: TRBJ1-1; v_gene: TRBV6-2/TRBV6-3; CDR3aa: CASSRGRGGTEAFF; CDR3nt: TGTGCCAGCAGTAGGGGTCGAGGTGGGACTGAAGCTTTCTTT
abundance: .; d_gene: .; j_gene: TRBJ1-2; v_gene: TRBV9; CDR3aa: CASTVDQGTYGYTF; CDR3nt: TGTGCCAGCACCGTAGACCAGGGCACTTATGGCTACACCTTC
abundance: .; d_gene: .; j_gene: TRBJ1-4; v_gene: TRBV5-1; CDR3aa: CASSYPEGGEKLFF; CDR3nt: TGCGCCAGCAGCTACCCAGAGGGAGGAGAAAAACTGTTTTTT
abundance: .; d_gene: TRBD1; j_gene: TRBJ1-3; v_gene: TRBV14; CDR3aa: CASSKGGQVSGNTIYF; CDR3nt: TGTGCCAGCAGCAAGGGGGGACAGGTCTCTGGAAACACCATATATTTT
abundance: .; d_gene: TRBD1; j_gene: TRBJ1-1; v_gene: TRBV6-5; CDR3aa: CASRDRVNTEAFF; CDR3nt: TGTGCCAGCAGAGACAGGGTGAACACTGAAGCTTTCTTT
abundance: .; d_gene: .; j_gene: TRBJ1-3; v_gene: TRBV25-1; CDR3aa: CASSVHENTIYF; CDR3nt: TGTGCCAGCAGTGTACACGAAAACACCATATATTTT
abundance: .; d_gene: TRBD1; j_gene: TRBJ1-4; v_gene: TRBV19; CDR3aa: CASTEVTGGDEKLFF; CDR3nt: TGTGCCAGTACAGAGGTGACAGGGGGAGATGAAAAACTGTTTTTT
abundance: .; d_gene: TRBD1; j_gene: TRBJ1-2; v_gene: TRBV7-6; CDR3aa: CASSLRPTGSLGYTF; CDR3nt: TGTGCCAGCAGCTTAAGGCCGACAGGGAGTTTGGGCTACACCTTC
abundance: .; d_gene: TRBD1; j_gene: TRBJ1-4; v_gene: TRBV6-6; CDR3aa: CASSYPLGQGEEKLFF; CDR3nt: TGTGCCAGCAGTTATCCCCTCGGACAGGGTGAAGAAAAACTGTTTTTT
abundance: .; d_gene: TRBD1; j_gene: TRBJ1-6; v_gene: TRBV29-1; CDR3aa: CSARDSPNSPLHF; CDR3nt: TGCAGCGCGAGGGACAGTCCAAATTCACCCCTCCACTTT
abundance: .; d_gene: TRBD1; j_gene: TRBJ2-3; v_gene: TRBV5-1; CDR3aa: CASSDRVQDTQYF; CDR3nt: TGCGCCAGTTCGGACAGGGTACAAGATACGCAGTATTTT
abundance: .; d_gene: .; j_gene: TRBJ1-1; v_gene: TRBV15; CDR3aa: CATSREGGAEAFF; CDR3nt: TGTGCCACCAGCAGAGAAGGGGGAGCTGAAGCTTTCTTT
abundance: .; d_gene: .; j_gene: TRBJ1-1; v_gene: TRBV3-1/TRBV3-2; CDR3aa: CASRGMGVTEAFF; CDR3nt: TGTGCCAGCCGCGGGATGGGAGTCACTGAAGCTTTCTTT
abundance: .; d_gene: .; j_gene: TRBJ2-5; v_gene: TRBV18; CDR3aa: CASSPPFSQETQYF; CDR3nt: TGTGCCAGCTCACCACCGTTTAGCCAAGAGACCCAGTACTTC